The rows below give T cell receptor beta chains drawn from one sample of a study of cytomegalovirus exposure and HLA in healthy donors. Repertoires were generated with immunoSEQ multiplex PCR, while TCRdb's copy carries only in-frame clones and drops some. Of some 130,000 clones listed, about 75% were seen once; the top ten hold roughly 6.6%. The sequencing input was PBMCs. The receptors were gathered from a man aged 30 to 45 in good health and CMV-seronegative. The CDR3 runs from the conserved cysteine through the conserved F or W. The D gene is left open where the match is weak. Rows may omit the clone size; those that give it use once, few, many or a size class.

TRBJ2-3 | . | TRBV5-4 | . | CASSFFQAGTDTQYF | TGTGCCAGCAGCTTCTTCCAGGCTGGCACAGATACGCAGTATTTT
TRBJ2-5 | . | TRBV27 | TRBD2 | CASKSRAGGPIETQYF | TGTGCCAGCAAATCTCGAGCGGGAGGGCCCATCGAGACCCAGTACTTC
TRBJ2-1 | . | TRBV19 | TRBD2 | CASSMGLANNEQFF | TGTGCCAGTAGTATGGGACTAGCGAATAATGAGCAGTTCTTC
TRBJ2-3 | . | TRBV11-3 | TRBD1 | CASSPGTGLDTQYF | TGTGCCAGCAGCCCTGGGACAGGGCTGGATACGCAGTATTTT
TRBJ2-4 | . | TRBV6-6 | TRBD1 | CASSSDRGHIQYF | TGTGCCAGCAGCTCGGACAGGGGGCACATTCAGTACTTC
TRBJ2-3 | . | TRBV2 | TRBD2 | CASSSGTSGSTDTQYF | TGTGCCAGCAGTTCGGGGACTAGCGGAAGCACAGATACGCAGTATTTT
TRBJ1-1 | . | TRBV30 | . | CAWIRSANTEAFF | TGTGCCTGGATCAGGTCAGCGAACACTGAAGCTTTCTTT
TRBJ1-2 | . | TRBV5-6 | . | CASSLAEAGVYGYTF | TGTGCCAGCAGCTTGGCCGAGGCAGGGGTTTATGGCTACACCTTC
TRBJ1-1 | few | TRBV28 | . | CASSSLRGGESTEAFF | TGTGCCAGCAGTTCCCTCCGAGGGGGAGAGAGCACTGAAGCTTTCTTT
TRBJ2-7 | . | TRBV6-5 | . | CASSFMTGGEQYF | TGTGCCAGCAGTTTCATGACAGGAGGCGAGCAGTACTTC
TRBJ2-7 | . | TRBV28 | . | CASRDTGGYEQYF | TGTGCCAGCAGAGATACCGGGGGATACGAGCAGTACTTC
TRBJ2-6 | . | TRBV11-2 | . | CASSPRGTGANVLTF | TGTGCCAGCAGCCCCCGGGGTACTGGGGCCAACGTCCTGACTTTC
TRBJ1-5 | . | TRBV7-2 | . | CASSQRAGDQPQHF | TGTGCCAGCAGCCAAAGGGCAGGGGACCAGCCCCAGCATTTT
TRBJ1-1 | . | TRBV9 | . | CASSPGGANTEAFF | TGTGCCAGCAGCCCCGGGGGGGCAAACACTGAAGCTTTCTTT